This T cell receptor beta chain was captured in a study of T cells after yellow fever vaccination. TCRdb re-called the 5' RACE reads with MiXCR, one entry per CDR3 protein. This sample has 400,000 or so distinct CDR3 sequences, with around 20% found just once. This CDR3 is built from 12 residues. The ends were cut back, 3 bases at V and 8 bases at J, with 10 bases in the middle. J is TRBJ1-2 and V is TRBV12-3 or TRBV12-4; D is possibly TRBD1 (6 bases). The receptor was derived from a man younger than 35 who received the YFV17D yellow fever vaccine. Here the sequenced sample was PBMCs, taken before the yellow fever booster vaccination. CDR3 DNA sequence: TGTGCCAGCAGTTTTCGGGGGCGAGGCTACACCTTC. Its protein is CASSFRGRGYTF.